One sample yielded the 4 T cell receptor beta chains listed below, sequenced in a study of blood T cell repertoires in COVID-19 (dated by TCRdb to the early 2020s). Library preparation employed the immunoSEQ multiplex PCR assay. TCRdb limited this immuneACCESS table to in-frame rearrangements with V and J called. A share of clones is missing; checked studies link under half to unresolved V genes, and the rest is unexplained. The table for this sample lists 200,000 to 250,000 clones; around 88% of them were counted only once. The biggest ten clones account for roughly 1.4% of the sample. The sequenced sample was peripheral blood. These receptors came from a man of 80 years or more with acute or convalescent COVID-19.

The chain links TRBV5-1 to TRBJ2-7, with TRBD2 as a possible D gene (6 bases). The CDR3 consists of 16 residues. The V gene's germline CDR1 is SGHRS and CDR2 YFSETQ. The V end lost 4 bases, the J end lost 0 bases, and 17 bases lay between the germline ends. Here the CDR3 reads CASSRRQGLISYEQYF. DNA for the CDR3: TGCGCCAGCAGCCGTAGGCAGGGACTTATCTCCTACGAGCAGTACTTC.

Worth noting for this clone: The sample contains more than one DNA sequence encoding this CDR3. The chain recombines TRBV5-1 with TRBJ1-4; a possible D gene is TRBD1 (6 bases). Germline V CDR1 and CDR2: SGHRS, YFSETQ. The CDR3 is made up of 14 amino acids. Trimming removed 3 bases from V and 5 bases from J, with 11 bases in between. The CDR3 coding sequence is TGCGCCAGCAGCTCCCCAGGGGACAATGAAAAACTGTTTTTT. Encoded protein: CASSSPGDNEKLFF.

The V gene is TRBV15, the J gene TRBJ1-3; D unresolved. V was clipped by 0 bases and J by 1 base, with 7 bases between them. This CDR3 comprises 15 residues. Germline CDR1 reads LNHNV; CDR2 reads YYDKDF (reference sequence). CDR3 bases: TGTGCCACCAGCAGAGATCGAGAGTCTGGAAACACCATATATTTT. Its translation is CATSRDRESGNTIYF.

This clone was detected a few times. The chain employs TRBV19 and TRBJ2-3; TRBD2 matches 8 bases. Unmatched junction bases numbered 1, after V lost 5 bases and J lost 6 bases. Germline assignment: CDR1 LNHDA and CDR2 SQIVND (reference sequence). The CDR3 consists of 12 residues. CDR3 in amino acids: CASSREGDTQYF. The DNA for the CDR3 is TGTGCCAGTAGTCGGGAGGGGGATACGCAGTATTTT. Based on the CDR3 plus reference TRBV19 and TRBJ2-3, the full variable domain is DGGITQSPKYLFRKEGQNVTLSCEQNLNHDAMYWYRQDPGQGLRLIYYSQIVNDFQKGDIAEGYSVSREKKESFPLTVTSAQKNPTAFYLCASSREGDTQYFGPGTRLTVL.